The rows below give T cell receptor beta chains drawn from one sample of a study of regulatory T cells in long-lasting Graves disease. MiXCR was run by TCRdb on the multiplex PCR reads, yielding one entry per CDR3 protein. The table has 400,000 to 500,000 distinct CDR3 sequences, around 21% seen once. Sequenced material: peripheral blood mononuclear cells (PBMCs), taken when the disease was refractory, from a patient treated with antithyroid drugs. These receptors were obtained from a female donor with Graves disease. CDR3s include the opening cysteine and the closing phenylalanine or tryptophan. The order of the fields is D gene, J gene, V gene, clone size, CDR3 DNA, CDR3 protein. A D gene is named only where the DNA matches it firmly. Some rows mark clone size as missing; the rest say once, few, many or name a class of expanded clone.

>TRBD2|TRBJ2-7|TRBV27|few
TGTGCCAGTACTAGCGGGAGCGGGTACGAGCAGTACTTC
CASTSGSGYEQYF
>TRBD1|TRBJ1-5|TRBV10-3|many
TGTGCCATCAGTGCGGGACAGGGGTACAATCAGCCCCAGCATTTT
CAISAGQGYNQPQHF
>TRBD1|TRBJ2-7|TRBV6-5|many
TGTGCCAGCAGTTACCTTTACAGGGGGGACTCCTACGAGCAGTACTTC
CASSYLYRGDSYEQYF
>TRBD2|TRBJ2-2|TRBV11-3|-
TGTGCCAGCAGCCCGACTAGCGGGGGTTCCGGGGAGCTGTTTTTT
CASSPTSGGSGELFF
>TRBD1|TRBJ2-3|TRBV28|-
TGTGCCAGCAGTTGGGACAGGTCTGATACGCAGTATTTT
CASSWDRSDTQYF
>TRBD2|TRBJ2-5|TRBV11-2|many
TGTGCCAGCAGCCCCCTGGGGAGGGCGATCGAGACCCAGTACTTC
CASSPLGRAIETQYF
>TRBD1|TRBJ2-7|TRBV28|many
TGTGCCAGCAGGGCGACAGGGGCGGGGTCCTACGAGCAGTACTTC
CASRATGAGSYEQYF
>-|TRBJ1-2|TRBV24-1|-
TGTGCCACCAGTGATCCCCAGTTAGGAGGCTACACCTTC
CATSDPQLGGYTF
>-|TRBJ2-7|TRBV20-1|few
TGCAGTGCCCTTAAGGGGAGATACGAGCAGTACTTC
CSALKGRYEQYF
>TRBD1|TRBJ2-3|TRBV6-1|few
TGTGCCAGCCAGGGACAGCGACCCACAGATACGCAGTATTTT
CASQGQRPTDTQYF
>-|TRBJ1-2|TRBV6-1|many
TGTGCCAGCAGTACCGATGGGCGACTCTATGGCTACACCTTC
CASSTDGRLYGYTF
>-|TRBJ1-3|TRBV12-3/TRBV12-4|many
TGTGCCAGCAGTTTATGGGGCCTGGTGGGAAACACCATATATTTT
CASSLWGLVGNTIYF
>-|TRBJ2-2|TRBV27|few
TGTGCCAGCAGTTTAAGTGGACACCACACCGGGGAGCTGTTTTTT
CASSLSGHHTGELFF
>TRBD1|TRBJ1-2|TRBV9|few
TGTGCCAGCAGCGGACAGGGATATGGCTACACCTTC
CASSGQGYGYTF
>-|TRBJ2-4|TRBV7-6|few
TGTGCCAGCAGCTCCCGCGGGCCCCCAAACATTCAGTACTTC
CASSSRGPPNIQYF
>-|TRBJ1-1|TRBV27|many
TGTGCCAGCAGTCCGCTGGGGAGCACTGAAGCTTTCTTT
CASSPLGSTEAFF
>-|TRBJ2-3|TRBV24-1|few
TGTGCCACCAGTGATCCACTCCAGGGGATTAGCACAGATACGCAGTATTTT
CATSDPLQGISTDTQYF
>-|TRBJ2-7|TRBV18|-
TGTGCCAGCTCGCTTCCGGGAGACGGACGGCAGCAGTACTTC
CASSLPGDGRQQYF
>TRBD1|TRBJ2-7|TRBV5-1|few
TGCGCCAGCAGCACGGCCCCCGGGACAGCGAATCCCTACGAGCAGTACTTC
CASSTAPGTANPYEQYF
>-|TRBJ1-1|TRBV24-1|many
TGTGCCACCAGCCCCGGGACGGCGAACACTGAAGCTTTCTTT
CATSPGTANTEAFF
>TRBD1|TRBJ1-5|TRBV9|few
TGTGCCAGCAGCAAGGGACAGGGAAATCAGCCCCAGCATTTT
CASSKGQGNQPQHF
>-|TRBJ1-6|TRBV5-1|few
TGCGCCAGCAGCTTGGACGGGAGGAGTAATTCACCCCTCCACTTT
CASSLDGRSNSPLHF
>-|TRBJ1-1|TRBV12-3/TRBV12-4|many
TGTGCCAGCAGTCCGCCCAAGTCAGGAAACACTGAAGCTTTCTTT
CASSPPKSGNTEAFF
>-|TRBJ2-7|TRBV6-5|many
TGTGCCAGCAGTTATCAGTACGAGCAGTACTTC
CASSYQYEQYF
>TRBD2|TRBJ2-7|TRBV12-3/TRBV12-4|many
TGTGCCAGCACCGATCGGACTAGCGGGAGCTACCAATCCTACGAGCAGTACTTC
CASTDRTSGSYQSYEQYF
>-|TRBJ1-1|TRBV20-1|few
TGCAGTGCTTGGGGTTCCAGGGGAGGCAACACTGAAGCTTTCTTT
CSAWGSRGGNTEAFF
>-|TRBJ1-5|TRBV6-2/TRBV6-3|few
TGTGCCAGCAGGTCCACCGATCGGGGAGCCACCCAGCCCCAGCATTTT
CASRSTDRGATQPQHF
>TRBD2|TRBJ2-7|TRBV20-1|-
TGCAGTGCTAGAGATGGACTAGCGGGCGAGGAGCAGTACTTC
CSARDGLAGEEQYF
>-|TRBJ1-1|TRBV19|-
TGTGCCAGTAGAGCTTCGCAGGGGAGGGGGTTTTACACTGAAGCTTTCTTT
CASRASQGRGFYTEAFF
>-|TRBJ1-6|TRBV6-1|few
TGTGCCAGCACCTACCCCCCGAATTCACCCCTCCACTTT
CASTYPPNSPLHF
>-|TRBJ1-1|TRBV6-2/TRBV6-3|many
TGTGCCAGCAGTTCGGGACTGTTCACTGAAGCTTTCTTT
CASSSGLFTEAFF
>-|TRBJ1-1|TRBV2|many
TGTGCCAGCAGTCAAGACTCAGGGGCCCTGAGGGCTTTCTTT
CASSQDSGALRAFF
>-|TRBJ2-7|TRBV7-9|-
TGTGCCAGCAGCCCAGACCGGGGGCAGGTCGAGCAGTACTTC
CASSPDRGQVEQYF
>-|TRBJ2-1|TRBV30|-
TGTGCCTGGAGTCCTACCGAGGGGAGTGGGTCCTACAATGAGCAGTTCTTC
CAWSPTEGSGSYNEQFF
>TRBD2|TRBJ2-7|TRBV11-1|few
TGTGCCAGCAGCCCCCTCCTAGCGGACGAGCAGTACTTC
CASSPLLADEQYF
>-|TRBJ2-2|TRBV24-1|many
TGTGCCACCAGTGATGTAGTCGGGGAGCTGTTTTTT
CATSDVVGELFF
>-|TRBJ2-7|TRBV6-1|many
TGTGCCAGCAGTGAAGCGTGGGCAGTCATCTACGAGCAGTACTTC
CASSEAWAVIYEQYF
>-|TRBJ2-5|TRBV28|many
TGTGCCAGCAGTCCACAGCCATCGGGACATTTTCAAGAGACCCAGTACTTC
CASSPQPSGHFQETQYF
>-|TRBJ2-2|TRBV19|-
TGTGCCAGTAGTATAGATAACGGCGACGACGGGGAGCTGTTTTTT
CASSIDNGDDGELFF
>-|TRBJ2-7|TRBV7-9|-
TGTGCCAGCAGGCCCGTGGGTCCAGCTACCTACGAGCAGTACTTC
CASRPVGPATYEQYF
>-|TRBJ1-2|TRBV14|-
TGTGCCAGCAGCCAAGGAGGATGGTCTAACTATGGCTACACCTTC
CASSQGGWSNYGYTF
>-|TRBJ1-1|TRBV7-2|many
TGTGCCAGCAGCCGGACAGTAGAAGCTTTCTTT
CASSRTVEAFF
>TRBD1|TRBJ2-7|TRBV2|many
TGTGCCAGCACCACAGGGGTCGAGCAGTACTTC
CASTTGVEQYF
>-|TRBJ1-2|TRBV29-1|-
TGCAGCGTTGGCTGGGGGAGGGATGGCTACACCTTC
CSVGWGRDGYTF